This TCR beta chain was documented in a study of regulatory T cells in long-lasting Graves disease. About the research overall: Freshly diagnosed Graves' patients had used antithyroid drugs for under 3 months.

For TCR beta, libraries came from iRepertoire HTBI primers and Arm-PCR of CDR3 regions. TCRdb analysed the multiplex PCR reads with MiXCR anew, one entry per CDR3 protein. Seen here are 450,000 to 500,000 distinct CDR3 sequences, roughly 17% observed once, and the top ten hold about 12%. Indicated time point: newly diagnosed GD, antithyroid drugs for less than 3 months. PBMC-extracted RNA yielded the TCR library. The CDR3 has 13 residues. V was cut by 6 bases and J by 7 bases, with 16 bases left in between. The germline V gene encodes CDR1 MNHNS and CDR2 SASEGT. The sample holds many counts of this clonotype. The sample also formed part of further work on T cells in Graves' hyperthyroidism and ophthalmopathy.

The chain carries TRBV6-1 and TRBJ2-7; D is unresolved. The sample consisted of peripheral blood mononuclear cells (PBMCs), taken at new diagnosis, from a patient treated with antithyroid drugs. The TCR was taken from a middle-aged man with Graves disease. The CDR3 coding sequence is TGTGCCAGCAGCGAACACACCAGCAGGGAGCAGTACTTC. This codes for CASSEHTSREQYF.